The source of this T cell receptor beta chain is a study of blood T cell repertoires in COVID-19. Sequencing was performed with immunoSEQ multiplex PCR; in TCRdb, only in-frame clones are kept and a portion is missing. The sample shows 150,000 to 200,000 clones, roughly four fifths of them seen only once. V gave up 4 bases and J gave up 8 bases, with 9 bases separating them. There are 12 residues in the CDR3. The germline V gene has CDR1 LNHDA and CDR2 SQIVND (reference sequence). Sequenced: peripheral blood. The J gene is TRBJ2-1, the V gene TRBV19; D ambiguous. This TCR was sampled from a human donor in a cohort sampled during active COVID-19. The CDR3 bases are TGTGCCAGTAGTACGAGGTCCCATGAGCAGTTCTTC. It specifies CASSTRSHEQFF.